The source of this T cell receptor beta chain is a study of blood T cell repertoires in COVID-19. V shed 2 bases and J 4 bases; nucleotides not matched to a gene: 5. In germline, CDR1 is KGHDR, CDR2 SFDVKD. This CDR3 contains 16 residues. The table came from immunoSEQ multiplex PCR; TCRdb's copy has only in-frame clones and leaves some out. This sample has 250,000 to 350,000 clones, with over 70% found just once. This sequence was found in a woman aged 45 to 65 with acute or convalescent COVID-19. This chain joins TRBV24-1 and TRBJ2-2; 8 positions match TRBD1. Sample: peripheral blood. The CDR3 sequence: CATSDSRQGFTGELFF. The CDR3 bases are TGTGCCACCAGTGATTCTCGACAGGGGTTCACCGGGGAGCTGTTTTTT.